The 14 T cell receptor beta chains listed next were all sequenced from one sample in a study of neurological immune-mediated disorders. Using its own MiXCR run on the 5' RACE reads, TCRdb lists one record per CDR3 protein. Seen here are about 53,000 distinct CDR3 sequences, 7% to 10% observed once, and the top ten hold under 2.5%. Time point denoted: longitudinal time-point 3. The source material was PBMCs. These receptors originate from a woman aged 40 to 49 in good health.

For this clonotype: Given a much more abundant clone one base away, this may be a read error. CDR3 amino acids: CTSSSVPTDTQYF. Here the CDR3 DNA reads TGCACCAGCAGCTCCGTCCCCACAGATACGCAGTATTTT. The chain is built from TRBV5-1 and TRBJ2-3; D is ambiguous. This CDR3 has 13 amino acids. Germline CDR1 reads SGHRS; CDR2 reads YFSETQ. Full variable domain (remainder filled in from reference TRBV5-1 and TRBJ2-3): KAGVTQTPRYLIKTRGQQVTLSCSPISGHRSVSWYQQTPGQGLQFLFEYFSETQRNKGNFPGRFSGRQFSNSRSEMNVSTLELGDSALYLCTSSSVPTDTQYFGPGTRLTVL.

This clonotype has ten or more counts. CDR3 region: CSAKAGAGETQYF. The CDR3, as DNA: TGCAGTGCTAAGGCGGGAGCTGGCGAGACCCAGTACTTC. The chain recombines TRBV20-1 with TRBJ2-5; TRBD2 agrees at 7 bases. V was pared by 4 bases and J by 5 bases, with 7 bases of the junction left unmatched. The CDR3 length is 13 residues. Germline CDR1 DFQATT, CDR2 SNEGSKA (reference sequence).

This clonotype was seen ten or more times. The V call is TRBV12-3 or TRBV12-4, the J call TRBJ2-3, with D maybe TRBD2 (5 bases). The length of the CDR3 is 14 residues. V was pared by 8 bases and J by 6 bases, with 18 bases between. The DNA of the CDR3 is TGTGCCAGCTTGAGCGCGCTAGCCCACGATACGCAGTATTTT. This sequence encodes CASLSALAHDTQYF.

This clonotype was observed at least ten times. The chain has TRBV12-3 or TRBV12-4 and TRBJ2-3; 7 bases line up with TRBD2. The CDR3 runs to 13 residues. V lost 7 bases, J lost 6 bases, and 7 bases stayed unmatched. The CDR3 here is CASNSLGGDTQYF. For the CDR3, the DNA is TGTGCCAGCAATTCTCTGGGGGGGGATACGCAGTATTTT.

There are many counts of this clonotype. The chain carries TRBV6-4 and TRBJ2-2; 10 bases align to TRBD2. V trimming: 5 bases; J trimming: 4 bases; junction bases outside the gene matches: 4. The CDR3 runs to 15 residues. The germline CDR1 and CDR2 sequences are MRHNA and SNTAGT. The chain's CDR3 is CASSPIAGGTGELFF. In nucleotides, the CDR3 is TGTGCCAGCAGTCCCATAGCGGGGGGCACCGGGGAGCTGTTTTTT.

Many counts were recorded for this clonotype. This chain connects TRBV5-1 to TRBJ2-2, with D uncertain. Germline CDR1 reads SGHRS; CDR2 reads YFSETQ. The germline V and J ends were trimmed by 4 bases and 0 bases, with 10 bases remaining between them. The CDR3 length is 15 residues. In DNA form, the CDR3 reads TGCGCCAGCAGCGTCCAAGTCGCGAACACCGGGGAGCTGTTTTTT. Translated, it gives CASSVQVANTGELFF.

This clonotype was seen ten or more times. The V and J genes are TRBV4-3 and TRBJ1-1, with D perhaps matching TRBD1 (5 bases). Deletions cut 7 bases from V and 1 base from J, with 16 bases between. From germline, CDR1 is LGHNA and CDR2 YSLEER. The CDR3 extends over 15 amino acids. The CDR3 DNA reads TGCGCCAGCAAGATAACCGGGACGGCGAACACTGAAGCTTTCTTT. Translation: CASKITGTANTEAFF.

Many counts were recorded for this clonotype. V usage is TRBV7-9 and J usage is TRBJ2-5; TRBD2 agrees at 7 bases. The CDR3 has 15 residues. Germline values: CDR1 SEHNR, CDR2 FQNEAQ (reference sequence). The J segment lost 4 bases and the V segment lost 1 base, leaving 6 bases of the junction unmatched. The CDR3 reads CASSLDGREGETQYF. The CDR3 coding sequence is TGTGCCAGCAGCTTAGACGGCAGGGAGGGAGAGACCCAGTACTTC.

This clonotype has ten or more counts. The J gene is TRBJ2-7, the V gene TRBV5-1; 7 bases are shared with TRBD1. The length of the CDR3 is 15 residues. Germline V gene data show CDR1 as SGHRS and CDR2 as YFSETQ. Unmatched junction bases numbered 4, after V lost 0 bases and J lost 1 base. The CDR3 DNA reads as TGCGCCAGCAGCTTGGAAGGGGGCTTTTCCTACGAGCAGTACTTC. Translated: CASSLEGGFSYEQYF.

This clonotype showed up many times. This chain joins TRBV7-2 and TRBJ2-1; weak D call: TRBD1 (5 bases). The germline V and J ends were trimmed by 2 bases and 8 bases, with 22 bases remaining between them. Looked up from germline, CDR1 is SGHTA and CDR2 is FQGNSA. The CDR3 is 17 amino acids. The DNA of the CDR3 is TGTGCCAGCAGCTTATTTGGTGGGGCCCCGGCAGGAGATGAGCAGTTCTTC. Its translation: CASSLFGGAPAGDEQFF. Full variable domain (rest looked up from reference TRBV7-2 and TRBJ2-1): GAGVSQSPSNKVTEKGKDVELRCDPISGHTALYWYRQSLGQGLEFLIYFQGNSAPDKSGLPSDRFSAERTGGSVSTLTIQRTQQEDSAVYLCASSLFGGAPAGDEQFFGPGTRLTVL.

There are many counts of this clonotype. The chain uses TRBV5-1 and TRBJ1-1, with D possibly TRBD1 on 5 matching bases. CDR1 is SGHRS and CDR2 is YFSETQ in the germline V gene. The CDR3 contains 14 residues. V lost 4 bases and J lost 1, with 11 bases in between. CDR3 DNA sequence: TGCGCCAGCAGCCGAGGGACGGAGAACACTGAAGCTTTCTTT. Amino acid sequence: CASSRGTENTEAFF.

This clonotype was observed many times. This chain connects TRBV12-3 or TRBV12-4 to TRBJ1-1, with TRBD1 matching 8 bases. The CDR3 spans 15 residues. Trimming at V came to 3 bases and at J to 7 bases, leaving 10 bases not matched to a gene. CDR3 DNA: TGTGCCAGCAGTTTCCTCAGGGGGCTTATAGATGAAGCTTTCTTT. It encodes CASSFLRGLIDEAFF.

As for this clonotype: A much bigger clone sits one base away, suggesting this may be a read error. The chain combines TRBV30 with TRBJ1-1; a weak D match, TRBD1 (5 bases). Germline loops: CDR1 GTSNPN, CDR2 SVGIG (reference sequence). The V end was cut by 5 bases, the J end by 6 bases, with 16 bases between. The CDR3 covers 13 residues. In DNA form, the CDR3 reads TGTGCCTGGTACCTGGGGCTTGTGGCTGAAGCTTTCTTT. Amino acids: CAWYLGLVAEAFF.

This clonotype appeared many times. The rearrangement links TRBV7-8 to TRBJ2-3; D possibly corresponds to TRBD1 (6 bases). V lost 6 bases and J lost 2, with 18 bases in between. The CDR3 spans 16 residues. Germline CDR1 SGHVS, CDR2 FQNEAQ. The CDR3 coding sequence is TGTGCCAGCAGACCTACCGGGACATGGAACACAGATACGCAGTATTTT. Amino acid sequence: CASRPTGTWNTDTQYF. The full variable domain, completed using reference TRBV7-8 and TRBJ2-3, is GAGVSQSPRYKVAKRGQDVALRCDPISGHVSLFWYQQALGQGPEFLTYFQNEAQLDKSGLPSDRFFAERPEGSVSTLKIQRTQQEDSAVYLCASRPTGTWNTDTQYFGPGTRLTVL.